Included here is one TCR beta chain sequence, with context. Authors' data handling: Nucleated cell number was recorded as an estimate derived from reference gene primer amplification. Generated by immunoSEQ multiplex PCR, the TCRdb table keeps only in-frame clones and is missing some. V and J calls and clone size come straight from that table; D and trimming were deduced from the DNA. The sample has approximately 200,000 clones, roughly 80% seen once. The sample originates from a study of blood T cell repertoires in COVID-19. At the level of the study: Acute and convalescent COVID-19 specimens originated in the United States, Italy and Spain. PBMCs, B-cell-depleted T cells, or T cells provided the cDNA or gDNA that made up the material.

Recruitment covered about two dozen US areas and drew participants whose ages spanned roughly 18 to 100 years. V was pared by 4 bases and J by 0 bases, with 5 bases between. Germline CDR1 SGDLS, CDR2 YYNGEE. This CDR3 contains 13 residues. The receptor's source is a woman aged 35 to 49 with acute COVID-19. J is TRBJ2-1 and V is TRBV9; no clear D. Sequenced material: PBMCs or T cells enriched from blood (not recorded which). CDR3 loop: CASSKSSYNEQFF. The CDR3 DNA reads as TGTGCCAGCAGCAAGAGCTCCTACAATGAGCAGTTCTTC.